One and the same sample provided the 17 T cell receptor beta chains below, sequenced in a study of CD8 T cells in Susac syndrome. A quantity of about 0.45 to 1 ug RNA underwent reverse transcription using random hexamers. TCRdb recomputed calls from the immunoSEQ multiplex PCR reads with MiXCR, one row per CDR3 protein. The table lists about 73,000 distinct CDR3 sequences, just under 95% of them singletons. Sequencing was done on a sample of CD8+ T cells from PBMCs. The receptor source for this set is a human donor with multiple sclerosis.

This rearrangement joins TRBV20-1 to TRBJ2-7; TRBD1 matches at 8 bases. Germline V lookup: CDR1 DFQATT, CDR2 SNEGSKA (reference sequence). The CDR3 loop spans 15 amino acids. The V and J ends lost 1 base and 2 bases, in that order; junction bases with no gene match: 7. The CDR3 protein is CSARGSGQETYEQYF. The CDR3 DNA reads TGCAGTGCTAGAGGCTCGGGACAGGAGACCTACGAGCAGTACTTC.

This CDR3 reads CASSPRPWGETQYF. Written as DNA, the CDR3 is TGTGCCAGCAGTCCCCGGCCTTGGGGAGAGACCCAGTACTTC. The chain couples TRBV2 to TRBJ2-5, with D unclear. CDR1 SNHLY and CDR2 FYNNEI come from the germline V gene. V gave up 5 bases and J gave up 4 bases, with 14 bases separating them. The CDR3 totals 14 residues.

The rearrangement links TRBV29-1 to TRBJ1-1, with D perhaps TRBD1 (6 bases). In germline, CDR1 is SQVTM, CDR2 ANQGSEA. This CDR3 region has 12 residues. V gave up 2 bases and J gave up 4 bases, with 8 bases separating them. The CDR3 sequence: CSVEQGTTEAFF. The CDR3 coding sequence is TGCAGCGTTGAACAGGGGACCACTGAAGCTTTCTTT.

As for this clonotype: The junction differs from germline at one of its ends, possibly a read error. The chain is built from TRBV27 and TRBJ1-1; D remains ambiguous. Germline V gives CDR1 MNHEY, CDR2 SMNVEV (reference sequence). The CDR3 has 14 amino acids. The CDR3 reads CTWLILPVAYASLF. As DNA, the CDR3 is TGTACCTGGTTGATCCTGCCAGTAGCATATGCTTCTCTCTTT.

The chain employs TRBV5-4 and TRBJ2-7; 7 positions match TRBD2. Germline CDR1 and CDR2: SGHNT and YYREEE (reference sequence). V shed 1 base, J shed 6 bases, and the junction held 19 bases outside the gene matches. The CDR3 loop spans 18 amino acids. As DNA, the CDR3 is TGTGCCAGCAGCTTGCAGATCTCTAGGCTCCTGACGGGGGGCGAGCAGTACTTC. Translated: CASSLQISRLLTGGEQYF.

V and J are TRBV12-3 or TRBV12-4 and TRBJ2-5; TRBD1 is a possible D gene (5 bases). Trimming left V 1 base short and J 5 bases short, with 11 bases between. The CDR3 is 14 residues long. CDR3 sequence (DNA): TGTGCCAGCAGTTTAGACAGGCAGGAGGAGACCCAGTACTTC. Translating gives CASSLDRQEETQYF.

The chain uses TRBV30 and TRBJ1-2, with D uncertain. Germline CDR1 reads GTSNPN; CDR2 reads SVGIG (reference sequence). CDR3 length: 15 residues. V was pared by 3 bases and J by 5 bases, with 19 bases between. The DNA of the CDR3 is TGTGCCTGGAGAGAGAGGGAGCTGGGGTTTTATGGCTACACCTTC. Encoded protein: CAWRERELGFYGYTF.

The chain recombines TRBV12-3 or TRBV12-4 with TRBJ2-1; D ambiguous. The CDR3 loop spans 12 amino acids. The V gene lost 3 bases and the J gene lost 10 bases, with 10 bases spanning the gap. The CDR3 loop reads CASSFGASEQFF. The CDR3 DNA sequence: TGTGCCAGCAGTTTCGGAGCCTCCGAGCAGTTCTTC.

This sequence joins TRBV12-3 or TRBV12-4 and TRBJ1-2, with D hard to call. V dropped 8 bases and J dropped 4 bases, with 20 bases sitting between them. The CDR3 is 15 residues long. CDR3 residues: CASSVYSSQSYGYTF. The DNA of the CDR3 is TGTGCCAGCTCAGTTTATAGTTCGCAGAGCTATGGCTACACCTTC.

The chain is built from TRBV19 and TRBJ1-1, with unresolved D. Trimming took off 1 base at V and 0 bases at J, with 6 bases between the two ends. This CDR3 is 14 amino acids long. Germline CDR1 and CDR2: LNHDA and SQIVND (reference sequence). The CDR3 here is CASSIGTLNTEAFF. The CDR3 DNA sequence: TGTGCCAGTAGTATAGGCACCCTGAACACTGAAGCTTTCTTT.

The gene calls are TRBV3-1 and TRBJ2-7; D ambiguous. Per the germline V gene, CDR1 is LGHDT and CDR2 is YNNKEL (reference sequence). Trimming shortened V by 2 bases and J by 3 bases, and 5 bases separated the two germline ends. This CDR3 spans 12 amino acids. CDR3 sequence reads: CASSQIHYEQYF. The DNA of the CDR3 is TGTGCCAGCAGCCAAATTCACTACGAGCAGTACTTC.

This chain's CDR3 is CASSPSGTNTEAFF. The CDR3 DNA reads TGTGCCAGTAGCCCCTCCGGGACGAACACTGAAGCTTTCTTT. The chain combines TRBV19 with TRBJ1-1, with D perhaps TRBD1 (5 bases). The ends were cut back, 6 bases at V and 1 base at J, with 12 bases in the middle. Per germline, CDR1 LNHDA and CDR2 SQIVND (reference sequence). The length of the CDR3 is 14 residues.

V and J are TRBV30 and TRBJ2-3; D call uncertain. The V end lost 5 bases, the J end lost 2 bases, and 11 bases lay between the germline ends. The germline V gene encodes CDR1 GTSNPN and CDR2 SVGIG (reference sequence). This CDR3 is 13 amino acids long. DNA of the CDR3: TGTGCCTGGGCGACTTCGAACACAGATACGCAGTATTTT. Translation gives CAWATSNTDTQYF.

This chain uses TRBV27 with TRBJ1-1; D gene ambiguous. Trimming removed 2 bases from V and 4 bases from J, with 11 bases in between. The CDR3 runs to 14 residues. Germline-derived CDR1 and CDR2 are MNHEY and SMNVEV (reference sequence). CDR3 residues: CASSLVMGPTEAFF. As DNA, the CDR3 is TGTGCCAGCAGTTTAGTTATGGGCCCCACTGAAGCTTTCTTT.

The chain is built from TRBV29-1 and TRBJ1-4; D gene unclear. The CDR3 length is 15 residues. The V gene lost 4 bases and the J gene lost 5 bases, with 17 bases spanning the gap. CDR1 is SQVTM, CDR2 ANQGSEA, per germline. CDR3 DNA: TGCAGCGTTGTAGTACGCGGTAGCGGCAATGAAAAACTGTTTTTT. It encodes CSVVVRGSGNEKLFF. Using reference TRBV29-1 and TRBJ1-4 for the parts outside the CDR3, the full variable domain is SAVISQKPSRDICQRGTSLTIQCQVDSQVTMMFWYRQQPGQSLTLIATANQGSEATYESGFVIDKFPISRPNLTFSTLTVSNMSPEDSSIYLCSVVVRGSGNEKLFFGSGTQLSVL.

This sequence joins TRBV27 and TRBJ1-2, with 7 bases matching TRBD1. This CDR3 has 13 residues. The trim removed 6 bases at V and 7 bases at J, leaving 8 bases unmatched. Per the germline V gene, CDR1 is MNHEY and CDR2 is SMNVEV (reference sequence). The CDR3 bases are TGTGCCAGCAGCCCAACAGGGGAGGCTGGCTACACCTTC. Its protein product is CASSPTGEAGYTF.

This chain connects TRBV7-3 to TRBJ1-1; D is possibly TRBD1 (6 bases). CDR3 length: 14 residues. Germline V gene sequence: CDR1 SGHTA, CDR2 FQGTGA. V lost 2 bases to trimming and J lost 4 bases, with 11 bases between them. CDR3 in DNA: TGTGCCAGCAGCTTATGGGGGGCGGTCACTGAAGCTTTCTTT. This gives the protein CASSLWGAVTEAFF.